What follows are 14 T cell receptor beta chains derived from one specimen sequenced in a study of blood T cell repertoires in COVID-19. The protocol was immunoSEQ multiplex PCR, while the TCRdb copy is restricted to in-frame clones and leaves out a portion. The table lists 87,000 or so clones, about four fifths of them singletons. The sequenced material came from peripheral blood. The receptors shown here come from a woman between 65 and 79 years old with acute or convalescent COVID-19.

This clone showed up just a few times. The chain recombines TRBV4-1 with TRBJ1-6, with D hard to call. The germline V and J ends were trimmed by 1 base and 1 base, with 14 bases remaining between them. The CDR3 extends over 18 amino acids. Germline assignment: CDR1 MGHRA and CDR2 YSYEKL. CDR3 DNA sequence: TGCGCCAGCAGCCAAGCCGGACTCTTTTTGTCCTATAATTCACCCCTCCACTTT. This gives the protein CASSQAGLFLSYNSPLHF.

The rearrangement uses TRBV5-4 and TRBJ2-1; D ambiguous. The CDR3 totals 14 residues. Looked up from germline, CDR1 is SGHNT and CDR2 is YYREEE (reference sequence). Trimming removed 4 bases at V and 5 bases at J, with 13 bases between. The CDR3 coding sequence is TGTGCCAGCAGCCCGATAAAGGCGGACAATGAGCAGTTCTTC. Encoded protein: CASSPIKADNEQFF.

The chain links TRBV3-1 (or the pseudogene TRBV3-2) to TRBJ2-5; 10 positions match TRBD2. Per germline, CDR1 LGHDT and CDR2 YNNKEL (reference sequence). This CDR3 contains 17 residues. Trimming took 4 bases from V and 2 from J; bases not matched to a gene: 10. As DNA, the CDR3 is TGTGCCAGCAGCCCTCTTGGGCTAGCGGGGGAGCAAGAGACCCAGTACTTC. Translated: CASSPLGLAGEQETQYF.

This chain joins TRBV7-2 and TRBJ1-2; D is unclear. This CDR3 contains 15 residues. Trimming cost V 2 bases and J 4 bases, with 14 bases left between them. Germline CDR1 is SGHTA and CDR2 is FQGNSA. The CDR3 protein is CASSLPPVQIYGYTF. In DNA form, the CDR3 reads TGTGCCAGCAGCTTACCCCCAGTACAGATCTATGGCTACACCTTC.

The chain couples TRBV5-1 to TRBJ1-2; D is perhaps TRBD1 (5 bases). Germline assignment: CDR1 SGHRS and CDR2 YFSETQ. The germline V and J ends were trimmed by 2 bases and 0 bases, with 8 bases remaining between them. The CDR3 runs to 14 residues. The CDR3 DNA is TGCGCCAGCAGCTTCCAGACAGCTAACTATGGCTACACCTTC. Protein product: CASSFQTANYGYTF. The complete variable domain, with remaining parts taken from reference TRBV5-1 and TRBJ1-2, reads KAGVTQTPRYLIKTRGQQVTLSCSPISGHRSVSWYQQTPGQGLQFLFEYFSETQRNKGNFPGRFSGRQFSNSRSEMNVSTLELGDSALYLCASSFQTANYGYTFGSGTRLTVV.

This clone has a single count. The chain links TRBV3-1 (or the pseudogene TRBV3-2) to TRBJ2-1, with 7 nucleotides matching TRBD2. The CDR3 spans 16 residues. Looked up from germline, CDR1 is LGHDT and CDR2 is YNNKEL (reference sequence). With 1 base clipped from V and 5 bases from J, the junction kept 8 bases outside the gene matches. Written as DNA, the CDR3 is TGTGCCAGCAGCCAAGTGACTAGCTTTAGAGACAATGAGCAGTTCTTC. This gives the protein CASSQVTSFRDNEQFF.

The chain is built from TRBV3-1 (or the pseudogene TRBV3-2) and TRBJ2-5, with D maybe TRBD2 (6 bases). The CDR3 length is 10 residues. The germline CDR1 and CDR2 sequences are LGHDT and YNNKEL (reference sequence). The V and J ends lost 8 bases and 5 bases respectively, with 6 bases between them. The CDR3 bases are TGTGCCAGCGGAGGGGAGACCCAGTACTTC. Its protein is CASGGETQYF.

This clone came up once. The CDR3 DNA reads TGTGCCATCAAACGGACAGAGACCGGGGAGCTGTTTTTT. Amino acid sequence: CAIKRTETGELFF. The chain has TRBV10-3 and TRBJ2-2; D possibly corresponds to TRBD1 (6 bases). The CDR3 covers 13 residues. The V gene's germline CDR1 is ENHRY and CDR2 SYGVKD. Trimming pared 7 bases from V and 5 bases from J, leaving 11 bases between.

This chain joins TRBV11-2 and TRBJ1-2; D is undetermined. The germline V gene has CDR1 SGHAT and CDR2 FQNNGV. The CDR3 covers 13 residues. Trimming shortened V by 4 bases and J by 7 bases, and 13 bases separated the two germline ends. CDR3 coding DNA: TGTGCCAGCAGCTCATTCTCGCGGGGTGGCTACACCTTC. It is translated as CASSSFSRGGYTF.

This clone was picked up a small number of times. The CDR3 nucleotides are TGCGCCAGCAGCTACACTAAACTATGGGATACAGGGGGCTACGAGCAGTACTTC. Translated, it gives CASSYTKLWDTGGYEQYF. The chain carries TRBV5-1 and TRBJ2-7; 8 bases fit TRBD1. CDR3 size: 18 residues. Germline V gene lookup returns CDR1 SGHRS and CDR2 YFSETQ. The trim removed 3 bases at V and 3 bases at J, leaving 17 bases unmatched. Drawing the rest from reference TRBV5-1 and TRBJ2-7, the complete variable domain is KAGVTQTPRYLIKTRGQQVTLSCSPISGHRSVSWYQQTPGQGLQFLFEYFSETQRNKGNFPGRFSGRQFSNSRSEMNVSTLELGDSALYLCASSYTKLWDTGGYEQYFGPGTRLTVT.

CDR3 sequence reads: CASSPGQGTNEQYF. CDR3 bases: TGTGCCAGCAGCCCAGGACAGGGGACGAACGAGCAGTACTTC. The chain is built from TRBV28 and TRBJ2-7; the match to TRBD1 covers 9 bases. The trim removed 6 bases at V and 5 bases at J, leaving 8 bases unmatched. Germline loops: CDR1 MDHEN, CDR2 SYDVKM. The length of the CDR3 is 14 residues.

V usage is TRBV30 and J usage is TRBJ1-5, with no clear D. Germline V CDR1 and CDR2: GTSNPN, SVGIG (reference sequence). Trimming removed 0 bases at V and 8 bases at J, with 11 bases between. The CDR3 is 13 residues long. The CDR3 region is CAWSVRAGKPQHF. In nucleotides, the CDR3 is TGTGCCTGGAGTGTGAGGGCTGGAAAGCCCCAGCATTTT. The whole variable domain, remainder taken from reference TRBV30 and TRBJ1-5, is SQTIHQWPATLVQPVGSPLSLECTVEGTSNPNLYWYRQAAGRGLQLLFYSVGIGQISSEVPQNLSASRPQDRQFILSSKKLLLSDSGFYLCAWSVRAGKPQHFGDGTRLSIL.

The chain combines TRBV6-5 with TRBJ2-7; the D is unclear. The germline V and J ends were trimmed by 2 bases and 4 bases, with 15 bases remaining between them. CDR1 MNHEY and CDR2 SVGAGI come from the germline V gene. The CDR3 contains 15 residues. The CDR3 protein is CASSYPVVYIYEQYF. CDR3 nucleotide sequence: TGTGCCAGCAGTTACCCAGTGGTGTACATATACGAGCAGTACTTC.

This sequence joins TRBV24-1 and TRBJ2-1; D uncertain. Germline values: CDR1 KGHDR, CDR2 SFDVKD. Trimming took 0 bases from V and 9 from J, leaving 8 bases between them. This CDR3 is built from 13 residues. The CDR3, as DNA: TGTGCCACCAGTGATTTGAGAGGCACTGAGCAGTTCTTC. Residues: CATSDLRGTEQFF.